Listed below are T cell receptor beta chains from one sample, sequenced in a study of OX40 agonist ivuxolimab in advanced cancers. Using immunoSEQ multiplex PCR, the repertoire was profiled, and TCRdb retains in-frame clones only, with some absent. The table includes 45,000 to 65,000 clones, about 81% detected once. This material consisted of CD4+ or CD8+ T cells sorted from blood, taken in a trial of the OX40 agonist ivuxolimab. These receptors were obtained from an adult with an advanced solid tumor such as melanoma, head and neck, liver or kidney cancer. The CDR3 runs from the conserved cysteine through the conserved F or W. Fields, in order: J gene, D gene, clone size, V gene, CDR3 protein, CDR3 DNA. D genes are given only for firm matches. For some rows the clone size is stated as once, few or many, or as a class when expanded; others skip it.

j_call: TRBJ2-5
d_call: TRBD2
clone_size: -
v_call: TRBV5-1
cdr3_aa: CASSFGLAGARARAQYF
cdr3_nt: TGCGCCAGCAGCTTCGGACTAGCGGGAGCCCGAGCGCGGGCCCAGTACTTC

j_call: TRBJ2-1
d_call: -
clone_size: -
v_call: TRBV5-4
cdr3_aa: CASSSSLARSYNEQFF
cdr3_nt: TGTGCCAGCAGCTCCTCTCTAGCTCGGAGCTACAATGAGCAGTTCTTC

j_call: TRBJ1-1
d_call: -
clone_size: -
v_call: TRBV19
cdr3_aa: CASSASNGAEAFF
cdr3_nt: TGTGCCAGTAGTGCCTCGAATGGGGCTGAAGCTTTCTTT

j_call: TRBJ1-5
d_call: -
clone_size: once
v_call: TRBV4-1
cdr3_aa: CASSQDGGIGNQPQHF
cdr3_nt: TGCGCCAGCAGCCAAGATGGGGGGATCGGCAATCAGCCCCAGCATTTT

j_call: TRBJ1-6
d_call: TRBD1
clone_size: -
v_call: TRBV11-2
cdr3_aa: CASSIGQGSTSPLHF
cdr3_nt: TGTGCCAGCAGCATCGGACAGGGGTCCACTTCACCCCTCCACTTT

j_call: TRBJ1-1
d_call: -
clone_size: few
v_call: TRBV11-2
cdr3_aa: CASSLRGDLTEAFF
cdr3_nt: TGTGCCAGCAGCCTGCGAGGGGATCTCACTGAAGCTTTCTTT

j_call: TRBJ2-1
d_call: TRBD2
clone_size: -
v_call: TRBV11-1
cdr3_aa: CASSLATSGYNEQFF
cdr3_nt: TGTGCCAGCAGCTTAGCGACTAGCGGGTACAATGAGCAGTTCTTC

j_call: TRBJ1-6
d_call: TRBD1
clone_size: -
v_call: TRBV5-1
cdr3_aa: CASSTGQDNSPLHF
cdr3_nt: TGCGCCAGCAGCACTGGACAGGACAATTCACCCCTCCACTTT

j_call: TRBJ2-3
d_call: -
clone_size: -
v_call: TRBV5-4
cdr3_aa: CASSLAVGQVLRDTQYF
cdr3_nt: TGTGCCAGCAGCTTGGCCGTAGGGCAGGTCCTAAGGGATACGCAGTATTTT

j_call: TRBJ2-5
d_call: -
clone_size: -
v_call: TRBV27
cdr3_aa: CASSFGRTDLETQYF
cdr3_nt: TGTGCCAGCAGTTTCGGGAGAACGGACCTAGAAACCCAGTACTTC

j_call: TRBJ2-1
d_call: -
clone_size: -
v_call: TRBV6-6
cdr3_aa: CASSALNEQFF
cdr3_nt: TGTGCCAGCAGTGCTCTGAATGAGCAGTTCTTC

j_call: TRBJ1-1
d_call: -
clone_size: -
v_call: TRBV18
cdr3_aa: CASSPTGPLRGTEAFF
cdr3_nt: TGTGCCAGCTCACCGACAGGCCCATTGAGAGGTACTGAAGCTTTCTTT

j_call: TRBJ2-1
d_call: -
clone_size: -
v_call: TRBV5-6
cdr3_aa: CASSLVGSGPGDDEQFF
cdr3_nt: TGTGCCAGCAGCTTGGTGGGTAGCGGCCCCGGGGACGATGAGCAGTTCTTC

j_call: TRBJ2-1
d_call: TRBD1
clone_size: -
v_call: TRBV6-5
cdr3_aa: CASSSDRGPDEQFF
cdr3_nt: TGTGCCAGCAGTTCCGACAGGGGGCCGGATGAGCAGTTCTTC

j_call: TRBJ1-6
d_call: -
clone_size: few
v_call: TRBV18
cdr3_aa: CASQARNSPLHF
cdr3_nt: TGTGCCAGCCAAGCAAGAAATTCACCCCTCCACTTT

j_call: TRBJ2-1
d_call: -
clone_size: -
v_call: TRBV5-6
cdr3_aa: CASRRVDSYNEQFF
cdr3_nt: TGTGCCAGCAGAAGGGTAGATTCCTACAATGAGCAGTTCTTC

j_call: TRBJ1-2
d_call: TRBD1
clone_size: -
v_call: TRBV5-1
cdr3_aa: CASSSTTGTNYGYTF
cdr3_nt: TGCGCCAGCAGCTCCACGACAGGGACGAACTATGGCTACACCTTC

j_call: TRBJ1-3
d_call: TRBD1
clone_size: -
v_call: TRBV9
cdr3_aa: CASSVEQGRGNTIYF
cdr3_nt: TGTGCCAGCAGCGTAGAACAGGGGAGAGGAAACACCATATATTTT

j_call: TRBJ1-3
d_call: -
clone_size: -
v_call: TRBV28
cdr3_aa: CASSPGTTNTIYF
cdr3_nt: TGTGCCAGCAGTCCGGGGACGACAAACACCATATATTTT

j_call: TRBJ2-3
d_call: -
clone_size: -
v_call: TRBV7-9
cdr3_aa: CASSLGEQGRTDTQYF
cdr3_nt: TGTGCCAGCAGCTTAGGCGAACAGGGTCGCACAGATACGCAGTATTTT

j_call: TRBJ2-7
d_call: -
clone_size: -
v_call: TRBV7-8
cdr3_aa: CASSVPGTAAEQYF
cdr3_nt: TGTGCCAGCAGCGTACCCGGGACGGCCGCCGAGCAGTACTTC

j_call: TRBJ2-6
d_call: -
clone_size: -
v_call: TRBV30
cdr3_aa: CAWSVSGAGANVLTF
cdr3_nt: TGTGCCTGGAGTGTTTCGGGGGCAGGGGCCAACGTCCTGACTTTC

j_call: TRBJ2-1
d_call: -
clone_size: -
v_call: TRBV2
cdr3_aa: CASSERGAIYNEQFF
cdr3_nt: TGTGCCAGCAGTGAAAGGGGAGCGATCTACAATGAGCAGTTCTTC

j_call: TRBJ2-1
d_call: -
clone_size: -
v_call: TRBV28
cdr3_aa: CASSLSQTKVPPPNEQFF
cdr3_nt: TGTGCCAGCAGCCTGTCTCAAACAAAGGTCCCTCCTCCCAATGAGCAGTTCTTC

j_call: TRBJ2-5
d_call: -
clone_size: -
v_call: TRBV6-1
cdr3_aa: CASSEMLGRQETQYF
cdr3_nt: TGTGCCAGCAGTGAAATGTTAGGTAGACAAGAGACCCAGTACTTC

j_call: TRBJ2-7
d_call: -
clone_size: -
v_call: TRBV27
cdr3_aa: CASSFAGSSYEQYF
cdr3_nt: TGTGCCAGCAGTTTTGCAGGGAGCTCCTACGAGCAGTACTTC

j_call: TRBJ1-4
d_call: -
clone_size: -
v_call: TRBV27
cdr3_aa: CASSTHATNEKLFF
cdr3_nt: TGTGCCAGCAGTACTCATGCAACTAATGAAAAACTGTTTTTT

j_call: TRBJ2-1
d_call: TRBD2
clone_size: -
v_call: TRBV7-8
cdr3_aa: CASSPNLAGAYNEQFF
cdr3_nt: TGTGCCAGCAGCCCGAACCTAGCGGGGGCCTACAATGAGCAGTTCTTC

j_call: TRBJ1-5
d_call: -
clone_size: -
v_call: TRBV10-3
cdr3_aa: CAISERGGRQPQHF
cdr3_nt: TGTGCCATCAGTGAGCGGGGGGGGCGTCAGCCCCAGCATTTT

j_call: TRBJ2-7
d_call: -
clone_size: -
v_call: TRBV28
cdr3_aa: CATLTPREQYF
cdr3_nt: TGTGCCACACTGACACCGAGGGAGCAGTACTTC

j_call: TRBJ1-2
d_call: -
clone_size: -
v_call: TRBV18
cdr3_aa: CASSLLTQSPSTF
cdr3_nt: TGTGCCAGCTCACTCCTTACCCAGAGCCCCTCCACCTTC